The present T cell receptor beta chain was sequenced within a study of T cells expressing NK-cell markers. Germline CDR1 is MNHEY and CDR2 is SMNVEV (reference sequence). This CDR3 contains 14 residues. As to this clonotype: Its antigen is undetermined.

Researchers built TCR beta cDNA using 5'RACE template switching with UMIs. TCRdb re-called the 5' RACE reads and gives one entry per CDR3 protein, without DNA. The repertoire table contains about 260,000 distinct CDR3 sequences. Study outcomes and limitations: CD8+ T cells in roughly six donors included dominant NKG2C+ clonotypes at roughly 1.0-7.0%. These clonotypes additionally ranked first within the CD3+CD56-NKG2C+ fraction of a few donors.

The receptor was isolated from a man aged 18 to 29 in good health. The sample comprised blood T cells: a sorted CD56 or NKG2C T cell subset, CD4+ or CD8+ T cells, or bulk PBMC T cells (not recorded which). The chain joins TRBV27 to TRBJ1-1; TCRdb's D call of TRBD1 is untestable without DNA. CDR3 residues: CASSFGQGVAEAFF.